This TCR beta chain was recorded in a study of T cells in Graves' hyperthyroidism and ophthalmopathy. A few counts support this clonotype. Hyperthyroidism patients were newly diagnosed, had disease duration under 2 months, and were aged 18 to 65 years. Every diagnosis used clinical symptoms, serum thyroxine and TRAb, thyroid ultrasound and orbital computed tomography. Fresh peripheral blood, 10 ml, was the source of the PBMCs. Amplification of TCR beta CDR3 regions used RNA as the template. With the HTBI primer set, the TCR CDR3 went through a first round of RT-PCR. Via MiXCR, TCRdb re-called the multiplex PCR reads, giving one row per CDR3 protein. Among 400,000 to 500,000 distinct CDR3 sequences listed, approximately 15% were seen once. The germline CDR1 and CDR2 sequences are SGDLS and YYNGEE. Between the trimmed V and J ends, which lost 2 bases and 7 bases, there was a span of 13 bases. The CDR3 is made up of 14 amino acids.

The chain joins TRBV9 to TRBJ1-5; D is unresolved. Sequences were obtained from blood. The sequence came from a woman aged 18-29 years with Graves' hyperthyroidism. The CDR3 reads CASSVAGSGQPQHF. The DNA of the CDR3 is TGTGCCAGCAGCGTCGCGGGGTCAGGACAGCCCCAGCATTTT.